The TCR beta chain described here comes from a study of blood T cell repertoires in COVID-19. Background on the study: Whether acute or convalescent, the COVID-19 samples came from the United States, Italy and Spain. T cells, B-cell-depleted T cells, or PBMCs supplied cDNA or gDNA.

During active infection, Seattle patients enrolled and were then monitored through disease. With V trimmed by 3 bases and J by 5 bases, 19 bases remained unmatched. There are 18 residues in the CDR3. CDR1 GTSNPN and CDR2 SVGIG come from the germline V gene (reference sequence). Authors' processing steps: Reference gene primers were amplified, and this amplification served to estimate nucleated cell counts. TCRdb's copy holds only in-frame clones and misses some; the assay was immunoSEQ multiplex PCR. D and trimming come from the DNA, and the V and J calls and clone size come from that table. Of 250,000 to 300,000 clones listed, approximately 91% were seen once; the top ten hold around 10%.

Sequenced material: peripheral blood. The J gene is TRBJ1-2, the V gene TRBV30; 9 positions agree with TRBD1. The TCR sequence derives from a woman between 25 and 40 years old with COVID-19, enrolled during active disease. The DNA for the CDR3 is TGTGCCTGGAGCCTAAGGGGGCCTCTCCGGGACAGGGAATATGGCTACACCTTC. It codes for CAWSLRGPLRDREYGYTF.